This TCR beta chain was identified in a study of T cell responses to AZD1222 COVID-19 vaccine. Study results and limitations: The donors showed a predominance of white British ancestry and of females, with possible underestimation of clonal diversity.

In its sample, this clone was seen once. Its matching antigen is unknown. Here immunoSEQ multiplex PCR was the method, and the copy in TCRdb shows in-frame clones only, minus some. The data show approximately 140,000 clones, about nine tenths seen once. The sequence was obtained from an adult who received the AZD1222 COVID-19 vaccine. Sequences were derived from peripheral blood, sampled 28 days after the second AZD1222 dose.

CDR3 in amino acids: CASSIGASTDTQYF. CDR3 bases: TGTGCCAGTAGTATAGGGGCCAGCACAGATACGCAGTATTTT. The rearrangement uses TRBV19 and TRBJ2-3; D is uncertain. The CDR3 runs to 14 residues. V lost 1 base and J 0 bases, leaving 5 bases between the germline ends. Germline V CDR1 and CDR2: LNHDA, SQIVND (reference sequence). Drawing the rest from reference TRBV19 and TRBJ2-3, the complete variable domain is DGGITQSPKYLFRKEGQNVTLSCEQNLNHDAMYWYRQDPGQGLRLIYYSQIVNDFQKGDIAEGYSVSREKKESFPLTVTSAQKNPTAFYLCASSIGASTDTQYFGPGTRLTVL.